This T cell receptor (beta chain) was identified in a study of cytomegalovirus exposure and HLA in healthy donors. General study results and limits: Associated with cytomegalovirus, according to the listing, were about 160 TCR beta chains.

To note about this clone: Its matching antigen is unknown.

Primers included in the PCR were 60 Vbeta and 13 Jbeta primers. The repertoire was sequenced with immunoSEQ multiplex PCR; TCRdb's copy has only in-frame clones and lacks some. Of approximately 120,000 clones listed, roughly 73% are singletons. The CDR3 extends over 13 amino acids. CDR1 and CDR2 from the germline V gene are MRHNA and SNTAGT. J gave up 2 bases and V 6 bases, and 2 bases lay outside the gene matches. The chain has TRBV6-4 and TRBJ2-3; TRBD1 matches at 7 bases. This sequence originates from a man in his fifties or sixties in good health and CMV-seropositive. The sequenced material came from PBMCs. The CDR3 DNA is TGTGCCAGCAGGACAGGGAACACAGATACGCAGTATTTT. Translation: CASRTGNTDTQYF.